This T cell receptor beta chain was documented in a study of identical twins. A universal primer site was added by template switching, and unique molecular identifiers were carried by the cDNA. A single record per CDR3 protein comes from TCRdb applying MiXCR to the 5' RACE reads. This table holds roughly 200,000 distinct CDR3 sequences, around 8.1% found once. V was cut by 3 bases and J by 10 bases, with 9 bases left in between. This CDR3 comprises 11 residues. CDR1 and CDR2 from the germline V gene are KGHSH and LQKENI. This same sample was also taken into another study, of yellow fever vaccine responses in identical twins.

The chain employs TRBV18 and TRBJ2-5; tentative D call: TRBD1 (5 bases). Sequenced input: memory (CD45RO+) T cells sorted from blood. The receptor was derived from a woman aged 18 to 35 in good health. The CDR3 DNA sequence: TGTGCCAGCTCACCCCAAGGGGACCAGTACTTC. The encoded protein is CASSPQGDQYF.